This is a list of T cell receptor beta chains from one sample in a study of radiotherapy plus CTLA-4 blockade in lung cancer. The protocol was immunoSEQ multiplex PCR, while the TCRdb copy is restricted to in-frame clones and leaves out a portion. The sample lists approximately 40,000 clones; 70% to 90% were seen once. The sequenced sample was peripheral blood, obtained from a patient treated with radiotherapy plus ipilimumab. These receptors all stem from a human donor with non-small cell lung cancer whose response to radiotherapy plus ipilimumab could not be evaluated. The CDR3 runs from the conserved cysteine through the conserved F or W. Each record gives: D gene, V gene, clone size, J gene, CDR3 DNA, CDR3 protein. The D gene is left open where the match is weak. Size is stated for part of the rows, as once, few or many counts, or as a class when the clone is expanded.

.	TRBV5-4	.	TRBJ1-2	TGTGCCAGCAGCACTTTTACAGGGAACTATGGCTACACCTTC	CASSTFTGNYGYTF
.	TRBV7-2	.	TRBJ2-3	TGTGCCAGCAGCTTAGCCCTCACAGATACGCAGTATTTT	CASSLALTDTQYF
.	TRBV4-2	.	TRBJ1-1	TGTGCCAGCAGCCAAGGGGGCGGGGGTAGGGCTTTCTTT	CASSQGGGGRAFF
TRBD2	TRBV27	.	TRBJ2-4	TGTGCCAGCAGTTATCAGATAGCGGGAGCACGTAACATTCAGTACTTC	CASSYQIAGARNIQYF
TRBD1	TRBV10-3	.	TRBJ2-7	TGTGCCATCAGTCCACGCGTGGGACAGGGGGTAGACGAGCAGTACTTC	CAISPRVGQGVDEQYF
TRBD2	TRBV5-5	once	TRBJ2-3	TGTGCCAGCAGCTCCGTAGCGGGGAACACAGATACGCAGTATTTT	CASSSVAGNTDTQYF
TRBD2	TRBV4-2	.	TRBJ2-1	TGTGCCAGCAGCCAAGATGGGGGACTACTCCAGTTCTTC	CASSQDGGLLQFF
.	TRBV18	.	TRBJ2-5	TGTGCCAGCTCACCACCTTCAGGCAGGGGAGTATTGGGGGAGACCCAGTACTTC	CASSPPSGRGVLGETQYF
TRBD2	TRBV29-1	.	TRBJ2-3	TGCAGCGTGGGACTAGCGGTCCCTAGCACAGATACGCAGTATTTT	CSVGLAVPSTDTQYF
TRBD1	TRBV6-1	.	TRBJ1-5	TGTGCCAGCAGGGCCACAGGGGACAAGAATCAGCCCCAGCATTTT	CASRATGDKNQPQHF
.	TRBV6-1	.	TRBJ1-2	TGTGCCAGCAGTGAAGCGGCCCATGGCTACACCTTC	CASSEAAHGYTF
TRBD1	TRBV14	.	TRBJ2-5	TGTGCCAGCAGCCAAAGAAACGACAGGGCAATCCAAGAGACCCAGTACTTC	CASSQRNDRAIQETQYF
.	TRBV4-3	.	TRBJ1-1	TGCGCCAGCAGCCAAGATCGGAGTTCAATCACTGAAGCTTTCTTT	CASSQDRSSITEAFF
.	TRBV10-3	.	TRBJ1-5	TGTGCCATCAGTGAGGCAGGGGACAATCAGCCCCAGCATTTT	CAISEAGDNQPQHF
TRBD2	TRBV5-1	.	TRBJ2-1	TGCGCCAGCAGCGGGGGACTAGCGGGAGGATGGGAGCAGTTCTTC	CASSGGLAGGWEQFF
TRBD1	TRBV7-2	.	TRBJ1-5	TGTGCCAGCAGCTCCCAGGGGGTACACAATCAGCCCCAGCATTTT	CASSSQGVHNQPQHF
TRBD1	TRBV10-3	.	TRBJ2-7	TGTGCCACCCGGGACAGTTTCTACGAGCAGTACTTC	CATRDSFYEQYF
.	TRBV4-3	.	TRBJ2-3	.	CASSQDVGQGANF
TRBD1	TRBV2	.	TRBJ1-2	TGTGCCAGCAGTTTGCAGGGGGCGGACTATGGCTACACCTTC	CASSLQGADYGYTF
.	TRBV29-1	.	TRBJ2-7	TGCAGCGTTGAAGTCTTGGAAGGGGGCGAGCAGTACTTC	CSVEVLEGGEQYF
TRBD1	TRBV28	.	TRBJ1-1	TGTGCCAGCAGTTTCAGTCTGGGACAGGGTGTTGGTATCCCTGAAGCTTTCTTT	CASSFSLGQGVGIPEAFF
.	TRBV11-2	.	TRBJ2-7	TGTGCCAGCAGTTGGGGGGGCAGCTCCTACGAGCAGTACTTC	CASSWGGSSYEQYF
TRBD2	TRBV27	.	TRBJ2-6	TGTGCCAGCTCCGGGACTAGCGGGGGGGCTGGGGCCAACGTCCTGACTTTC	CASSGTSGGAGANVLTF
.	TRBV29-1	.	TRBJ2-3	TGCAGCGTTGAGCCGGATGGGGCCGCAGATACGCAGTATTTT	CSVEPDGAADTQYF
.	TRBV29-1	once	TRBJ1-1	TGCAGCGTTCGACGGGGGACGAACACTGAAGCTTTCTTT	CSVRRGTNTEAFF
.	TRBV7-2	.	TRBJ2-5	TGTGCCAGCAGCTATTACAGGCAAGAGACCCAGTACTTC	CASSYYRQETQYF
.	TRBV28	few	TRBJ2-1	TGTGCCAGCGGAATCGGGGCAAGCAGGGGGCAGTTCTTC	CASGIGASRGQFF
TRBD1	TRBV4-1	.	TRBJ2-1	TGCGCCAGCAGCCAGGATCCGGGACAGGGGGCAATTGAGCAGTTCTTC	CASSQDPGQGAIEQFF
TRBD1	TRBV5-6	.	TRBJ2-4	TGTGCCAGCAGCTCGTCCAGGGGGCAGATAGCCAAAAACATTCAGTACTTC	CASSSSRGQIAKNIQYF